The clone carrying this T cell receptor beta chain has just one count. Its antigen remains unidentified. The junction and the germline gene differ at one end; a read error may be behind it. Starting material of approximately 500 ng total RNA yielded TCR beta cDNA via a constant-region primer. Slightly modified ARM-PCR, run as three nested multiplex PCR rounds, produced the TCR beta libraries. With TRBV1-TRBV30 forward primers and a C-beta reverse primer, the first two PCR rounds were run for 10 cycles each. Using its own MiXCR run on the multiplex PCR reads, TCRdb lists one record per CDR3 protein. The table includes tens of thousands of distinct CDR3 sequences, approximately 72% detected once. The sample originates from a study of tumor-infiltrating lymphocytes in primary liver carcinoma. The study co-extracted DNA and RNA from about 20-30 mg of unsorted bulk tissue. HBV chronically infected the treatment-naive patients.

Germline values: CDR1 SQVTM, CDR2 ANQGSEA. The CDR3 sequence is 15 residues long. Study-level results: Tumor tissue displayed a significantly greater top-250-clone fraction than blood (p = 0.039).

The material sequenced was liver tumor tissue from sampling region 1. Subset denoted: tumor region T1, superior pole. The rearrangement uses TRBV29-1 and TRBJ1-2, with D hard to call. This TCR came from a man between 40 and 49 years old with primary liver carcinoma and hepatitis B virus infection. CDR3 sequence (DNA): TGCAGCATTGAGGTTCAAGCGGAAGTTAGCTATGACTACACCTTC. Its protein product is CSIEVQAEVSYDYTF.